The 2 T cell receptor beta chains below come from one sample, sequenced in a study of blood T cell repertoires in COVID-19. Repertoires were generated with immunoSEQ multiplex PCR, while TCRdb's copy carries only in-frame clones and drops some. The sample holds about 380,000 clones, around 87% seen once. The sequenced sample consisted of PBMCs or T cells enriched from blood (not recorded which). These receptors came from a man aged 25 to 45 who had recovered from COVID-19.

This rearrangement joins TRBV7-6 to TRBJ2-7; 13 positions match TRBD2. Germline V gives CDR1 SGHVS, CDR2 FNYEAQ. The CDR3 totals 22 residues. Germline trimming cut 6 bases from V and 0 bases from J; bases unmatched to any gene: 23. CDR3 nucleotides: TGTGCCAGCAGACCCGGGACAGGGGGAACCGGGACTAGCGGGGACAGCTCCTACGAGCAGTACTTC. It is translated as CASRPGTGGTGTSGDSSYEQYF.

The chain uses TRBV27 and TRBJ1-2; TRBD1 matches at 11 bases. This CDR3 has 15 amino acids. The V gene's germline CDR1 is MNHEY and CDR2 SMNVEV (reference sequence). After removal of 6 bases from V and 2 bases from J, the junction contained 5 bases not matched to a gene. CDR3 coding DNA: TGTGCCAGCAGGACCAGGGACAGGGGGAACTATGGCTACACCTTC. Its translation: CASRTRDRGNYGYTF.